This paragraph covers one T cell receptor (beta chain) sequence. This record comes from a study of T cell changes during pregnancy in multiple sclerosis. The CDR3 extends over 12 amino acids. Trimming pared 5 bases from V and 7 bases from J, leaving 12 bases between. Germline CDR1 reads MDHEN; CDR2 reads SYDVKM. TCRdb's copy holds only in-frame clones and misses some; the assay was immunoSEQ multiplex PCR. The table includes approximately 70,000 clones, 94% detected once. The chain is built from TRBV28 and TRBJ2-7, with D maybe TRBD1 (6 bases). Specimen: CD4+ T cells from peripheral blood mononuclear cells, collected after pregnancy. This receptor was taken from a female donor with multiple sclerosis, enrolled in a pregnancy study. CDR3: CASSRGQWEQYF. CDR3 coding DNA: TGTGCCAGCAGTCGCGGACAGTGGGAGCAGTACTTC.